This T cell receptor beta chain was observed in a study of T cell responses to AZD1222 COVID-19 vaccine. Study results and limitations: Donors were largely white British and mainly female; clonal diversity was possibly underestimated. A rise in Spike-specific TCR breadth and depth followed two AZD1222 doses.

Libraries were prepared by immunoSEQ multiplex PCR; TCRdb keeps only in-frame clonotypes and omits some of them. Among more than 95,000 clones listed, approximately 85% were seen once. This clone was seen more than once but under ten times. Its matching antigen is unknown. From germline, CDR1 is LGHDT and CDR2 YNNKEL (reference sequence). This CDR3 has 13 amino acids. Between the trimmed V and J ends, which lost 7 bases and 9 bases, there was a span of 16 bases. The rearrangement uses TRBV3-1 (or the pseudogene TRBV3-2) and TRBJ2-1; TRBD2 might be the D (5 bases). The input for sequencing was peripheral blood, taken 28 days after the second AZD1222 dose. This sequence was found in an adult who received the AZD1222 COVID-19 vaccine. CDR3 nucleotides: TGTGCCAGCACCCCGCAGGAAGGGAGTGAGCAGTTCTTC. Amino acids: CASTPQEGSEQFF.